This T cell receptor (beta chain) appears in the sequencing data of a study of cytomegalovirus exposure and HLA in healthy donors. TCRdb's table, derived via immunoSEQ multiplex PCR, lists solely in-frame clones and lacks some. The data hold around 200,000 clones, with about 91% observed a single time. The source material was PBMCs. This receptor was taken from a woman aged 18-29 years in good health and CMV-seronegative.

The CDR3 here is CASSLGKGTDGYTF. Written as DNA, the CDR3 is TGTGCCAGCAGCTTGGGTAAAGGGACAGATGGCTACACCTTC. The chain uses TRBV5-6 and TRBJ1-2, with TRBD1 matching 7 bases. V gave up 0 bases and J gave up 6 bases; unmatched junction bases: 5. The CDR3 spans 14 residues. Germline CDR1 and CDR2: SGHDT and YYEEEE.